The 17 T cell receptor beta chains listed next were all sequenced from one sample in a study of T cell repertoires in cytomegalovirus infection. No antigens are known for them. TCRdb fed the reads into MiXCR, producing one record per CDR3 protein. The sample shows about 340,000 distinct CDR3 sequences, about 29% of them seen only once. The source was cultured PBMCs, collected from culture after CMV antigen stimulation. These receptors originate from a human donor in good health (CMV status not recorded). Some clones in this sample may be carry-over from other donors' samples.

CDR3: CATSDTRANVGNEQFF. The DNA for the CDR3 is TGTGCCACCAGTGATACCCGGGCCAACGTGGGGAATGAGCAGTTCTTC. The chain recombines TRBV24-1 with TRBJ2-1; D is uncertain. Per the germline V gene, CDR1 is KGHDR and CDR2 is SFDVKD. This CDR3 comprises 16 residues. Trimming stripped 3 bases from V and 7 bases from J, with 18 bases between.

Only a few counts were recorded for this clonotype. V gene TRBV10-3 combines with J gene TRBJ1-1; D gene ambiguous. The CDR3 is made up of 14 amino acids. Germline CDR1 reads ENHRY; CDR2 reads SYGVKD. V dropped 0 bases and J dropped 3 bases, with 8 bases sitting between them. The CDR3 sequence is CAISESGGDTEAFF. The CDR3 coding sequence is TGTGCCATCAGTGAGTCAGGTGGGGACACTGAAGCTTTCTTT.

The chain is built from TRBV5-5 and TRBJ1-6; D might be TRBD1 (5 bases). This CDR3 has 15 residues. Trimming left V 5 bases short and J 10 bases short, with 19 bases between. Germline V lookup: CDR1 SGHKS, CDR2 YYEKEE (reference sequence). CDR3 in amino acids: CASRPDITRGSPLHF. DNA of the CDR3: TGTGCCAGCAGGCCGGACATCACGAGGGGATCACCCCTCCACTTT.

This clonotype was picked up a small number of times. The chain joins TRBV7-6 to TRBJ2-1, with D unresolved. V was cut by 2 bases and J by 10 bases, with 12 bases left in between. The CDR3 sequence is 13 residues long. The germline V gene has CDR1 SGHVS and CDR2 FNYEAQ. The CDR3 region is CASSLRLLQEQFF. In nucleotides, the CDR3 is TGTGCCAGCAGCTTACGGCTTCTACAGGAGCAGTTCTTC.

This chain links TRBV24-1 with TRBJ2-1, with D maybe TRBD2 (6 bases). Germline V gives CDR1 KGHDR, CDR2 SFDVKD. V lost 3 bases and J lost 3, with 11 bases in between. This CDR3 has 15 amino acids. As DNA, the CDR3 is TGTGCCACCAGTGATCCGGGAGAGTACTACAATGAGCAGTTCTTC. Translating it yields CATSDPGEYYNEQFF.

V gene TRBV4-2 combines with J gene TRBJ2-1; D is uncertain. V lost 4 bases and J 0 bases, leaving 13 bases between the germline ends. Germline assignment: CDR1 LGHNA and CDR2 YNFKEQ. The CDR3 length is 16 residues. For the CDR3, the DNA is TGTGCCAGCAGCCCGCTTCGCGATAGCTCCTACAATGAGCAGTTCTTC. Translated, it gives CASSPLRDSSYNEQFF.

This clonotype occurred a few times. The CDR3 DNA is TGCAGTGCTAGAAAATTGTCGGGTCAGGTGACCTACGAGCAGTACTTC. This sequence encodes CSARKLSGQVTYEQYF. This rearrangement joins TRBV20-1 to TRBJ2-7; no clear D. CDR1 is DFQATT and CDR2 is SNEGSKA in the germline V gene (reference sequence). This CDR3 has 16 amino acids. V lost 2 bases and J 2 bases, leaving 19 bases between the germline ends.

This clonotype was seen only a few times. The chain couples TRBV19 to TRBJ1-2; D unresolved. Per germline, CDR1 LNHDA and CDR2 SQIVND (reference sequence). The CDR3 runs to 16 residues. Trimming shortened V by 7 bases and J by 6 bases, and 24 bases separated the two germline ends. CDR3 in amino acids: CASTSVFGSTYDGYTF. In DNA form, the CDR3 reads TGTGCCAGTACATCTGTATTCGGATCAACATACGATGGCTACACCTTC.

This clonotype was recorded a few times. The chain employs TRBV18 and TRBJ2-4; D is uncertain. The CDR3 loop spans 14 amino acids. Trimming took 3 bases from V and 6 from J, leaving 12 bases between them. The germline gives CDR1 KGHSH, CDR2 LQKENI. The CDR3 sequence: CASSPKTDGNIQYF. The CDR3 bases are TGTGCCAGCTCACCGAAGACGGATGGAAACATTCAGTACTTC. The full variable domain, completed using reference TRBV18 and TRBJ2-4, is NAGVMQNPRHLVRRRGQEARLRCSPMKGHSHVYWYRQLPEEGLKFMVYLQKENIIDESGMPKERFSAEFPKEGPSILRIQQVVRGDSAAYFCASSPKTDGNIQYFGAGTRLSVL.

This clonotype was counted many times. The rearrangement joins TRBV9 to TRBJ1-5, with D hard to call. The CDR3 is 14 residues long. V was cut by 0 bases and J by 4 bases, with 8 bases left in between. Germline V gives CDR1 SGDLS, CDR2 YYNGEE. As DNA, the CDR3 is TGTGCCAGCAGCGTAGGGGTCGGAAATCAGCCCCAGCATTTT. Translation gives CASSVGVGNQPQHF. The variable domain in full, with the rest retrieved from reference TRBV9 and TRBJ1-5, is DSGVTQTPKHLITATGQRVTLRCSPRSGDLSVYWYQQSLDQGLQFLIQYYNGEERAKGNILERFSAQQFPDLHSELNLSSLELGDSALYFCASSVGVGNQPQHFGDGTRLSIL.

This clonotype was observed a few times. The V call is TRBV7-2, the J call TRBJ2-2; the D gene could be TRBD1 or TRBD2 (6 bases each). Germline CDR1 is SGHTA and CDR2 is FQGNSA. V lost 5 bases and J 3 bases, leaving 13 bases between the germline ends. This CDR3 has 15 residues. CDR3 amino acids: CASSAGGGYTGELFF. The CDR3 bases are TGTGCCAGCAGCGCAGGAGGGGGGTACACCGGGGAGCTGTTTTTT.

This clonotype was seen many times. V gene TRBV7-9 combines with J gene TRBJ1-2; D call uncertain. Trimming stripped 2 bases from V and 8 bases from J, with 27 bases between. The CDR3 consists of 18 residues. Germline CDR1 reads SEHNR; CDR2 reads FQNEAQ (reference sequence). CDR3 bases: TGTGCCAGCAGCTTATACTTACAAAATCAACGGGGATTTAGAGGCTACACCTTC. It encodes CASSLYLQNQRGFRGYTF. Supplemented by reference TRBV7-9 and TRBJ1-2, the full variable domain reads DTGVSQNPRHKITKRGQNVTFRCDPISEHNRLYWYRQTLGQGPEFLTYFQNEAQLEKSRLLSDRFSAERPKGSFSTLEIQRTEQGDSAMYLCASSLYLQNQRGFRGYTFGSGTRLTVV.

CDR3 residues: CSVEDDGNRNEQFF. The CDR3 DNA reads as TGCAGCGTTGAAGATGACGGGAATCGCAATGAGCAGTTCTTC. This chain uses TRBV29-1 with TRBJ2-1, with a possible D match to TRBD2 (5 bases). The germline V and J ends were trimmed by 0 bases and 6 bases, with 12 bases remaining between them. The CDR3 sequence is 14 residues long. The germline gives CDR1 SQVTM, CDR2 ANQGSEA.

This clonotype has more than one count but fewer than ten. V and J are TRBV20-1 and TRBJ1-1; 10 bases agree with TRBD1. The CDR3 is made up of 16 amino acids. In germline, CDR1 is DFQATT, CDR2 SNEGSKA (reference sequence). J was trimmed by 1 base and V by 3 bases; bases with no gene match: 8. CDR3 DNA: TGCAGTGCTAGGGGACAGGGGAGGGGGTCGAACACTGAAGCTTTCTTT. This encodes CSARGQGRGSNTEAFF.

The rearrangement joins TRBV10-3 to TRBJ2-5; tentatively, D is TRBD1 (6 bases). Trimming left V 1 base short and J 3 bases short, with 12 bases between. From germline, CDR1 is ENHRY and CDR2 SYGVKD. The CDR3 consists of 15 residues. CDR3 in amino acids: CAISEFGTSEETQYF. The CDR3 DNA reads as TGTGCCATCAGTGAGTTCGGGACATCTGAAGAGACCCAGTACTTC.

Only a few counts were recorded for this clonotype. The genes are TRBV2 and TRBJ1-5, with TRBD1 matching 10 bases. The CDR3 runs to 14 residues. V shed 4 bases, J shed 5 bases, and the junction held 2 bases outside the gene matches. Germline loops: CDR1 SNHLY, CDR2 FYNNEI. The CDR3 loop reads CASSGDRGDQPQHF. CDR3 nucleotide sequence: TGTGCCAGCAGTGGGGACAGGGGAGATCAGCCCCAGCATTTT.

The chain carries TRBV7-9 and TRBJ2-7; 12 bases agree with TRBD2. CDR3 length: 14 amino acids. V gave up 5 bases and J gave up 5 bases; unmatched junction bases: 4. Germline-derived CDR1 and CDR2 are SEHNR and FQNEAQ (reference sequence). The CDR3 DNA is TGTGCCAGCAGCCCACTAGCGGGAGGTCACGAGCAGTACTTC. This encodes CASSPLAGGHEQYF.